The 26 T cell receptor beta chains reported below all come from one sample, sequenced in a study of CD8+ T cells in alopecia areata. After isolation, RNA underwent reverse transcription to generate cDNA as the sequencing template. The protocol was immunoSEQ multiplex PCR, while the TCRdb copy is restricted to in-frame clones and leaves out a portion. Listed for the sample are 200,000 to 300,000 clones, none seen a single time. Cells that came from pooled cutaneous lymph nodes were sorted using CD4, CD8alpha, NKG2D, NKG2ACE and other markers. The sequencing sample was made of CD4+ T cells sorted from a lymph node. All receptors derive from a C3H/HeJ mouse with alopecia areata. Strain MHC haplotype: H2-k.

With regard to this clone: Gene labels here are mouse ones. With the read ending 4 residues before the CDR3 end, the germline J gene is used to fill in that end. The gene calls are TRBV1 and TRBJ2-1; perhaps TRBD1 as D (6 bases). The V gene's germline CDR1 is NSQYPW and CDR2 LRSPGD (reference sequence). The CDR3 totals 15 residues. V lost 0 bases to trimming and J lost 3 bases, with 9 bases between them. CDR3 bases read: TGCACCTGCAGTGCAGATGGGACATTCTATGCT. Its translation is CTCSADGTFYA. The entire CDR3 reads CTCSADGTFYAEQFF. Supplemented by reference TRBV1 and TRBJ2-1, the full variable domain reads VTLLEQNPRWRLVPRGQAVNLRCILKNSQYPWMSWYQQDLQKQLQWLFTLRSPGDKEVKSLPGADYLATRVTDTELRLQVANMSQGRTLYCTCSADGTFYAEQFFGPGTRLTVL.

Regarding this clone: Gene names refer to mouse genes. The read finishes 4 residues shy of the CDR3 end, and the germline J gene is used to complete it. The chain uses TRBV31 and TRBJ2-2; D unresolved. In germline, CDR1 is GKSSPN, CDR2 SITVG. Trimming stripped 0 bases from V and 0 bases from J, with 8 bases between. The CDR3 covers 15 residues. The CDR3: CAWSLVWTNTGQLYF. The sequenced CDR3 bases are TGTGCCTGGAGTCTAGTCTGGACAAACACCGGG.

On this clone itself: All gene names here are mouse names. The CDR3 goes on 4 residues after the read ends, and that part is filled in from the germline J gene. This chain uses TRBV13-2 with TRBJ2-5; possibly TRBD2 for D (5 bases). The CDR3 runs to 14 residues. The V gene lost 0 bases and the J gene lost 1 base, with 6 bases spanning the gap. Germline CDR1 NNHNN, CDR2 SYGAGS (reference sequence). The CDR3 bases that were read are TGTGCCAGCGGTGATGCCTGGGACCAAGAC. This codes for CASGDAWDQD. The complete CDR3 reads CASGDAWDQDTQYF.

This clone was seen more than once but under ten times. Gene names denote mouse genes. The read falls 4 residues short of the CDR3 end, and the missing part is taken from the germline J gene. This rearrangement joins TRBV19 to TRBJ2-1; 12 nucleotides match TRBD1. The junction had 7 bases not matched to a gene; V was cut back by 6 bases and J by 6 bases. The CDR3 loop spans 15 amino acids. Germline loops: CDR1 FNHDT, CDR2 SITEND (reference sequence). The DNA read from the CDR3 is TGTGCCAGCAACCGGGACAGGGGGCGCTTTGCT. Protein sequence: CASNRDRGRFA. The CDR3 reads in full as CASNRDRGRFAEQFF.

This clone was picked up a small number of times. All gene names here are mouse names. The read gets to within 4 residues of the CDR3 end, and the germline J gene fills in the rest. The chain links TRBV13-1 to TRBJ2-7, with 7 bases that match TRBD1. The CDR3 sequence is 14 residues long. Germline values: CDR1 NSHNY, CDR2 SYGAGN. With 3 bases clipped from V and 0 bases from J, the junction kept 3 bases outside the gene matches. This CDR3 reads CASSASGGSYEQYF. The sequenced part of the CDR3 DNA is TGTGCCAGCAGTGCCTCAGGGGGCTCCTAT.

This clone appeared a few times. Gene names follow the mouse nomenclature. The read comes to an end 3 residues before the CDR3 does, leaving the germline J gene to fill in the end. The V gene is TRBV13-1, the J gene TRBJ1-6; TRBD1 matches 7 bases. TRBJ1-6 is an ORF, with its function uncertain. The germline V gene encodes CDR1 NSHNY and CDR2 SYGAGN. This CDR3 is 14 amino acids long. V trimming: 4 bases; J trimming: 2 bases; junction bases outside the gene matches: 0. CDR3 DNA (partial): TGTGCCAGCAGTCAGGGGGCCTATAATTCGCCC. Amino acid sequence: CASSQGAYNSP. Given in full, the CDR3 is CASSQGAYNSPLYF.

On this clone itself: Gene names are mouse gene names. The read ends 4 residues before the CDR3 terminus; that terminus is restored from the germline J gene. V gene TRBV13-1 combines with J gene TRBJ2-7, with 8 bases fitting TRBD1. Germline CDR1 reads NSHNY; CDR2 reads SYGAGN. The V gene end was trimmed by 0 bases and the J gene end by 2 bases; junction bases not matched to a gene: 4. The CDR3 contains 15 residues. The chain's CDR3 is CASSDAHRGAYEQYF. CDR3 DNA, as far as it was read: TGTGCCAGCAGTGATGCACACAGGGGGGCCTAT.

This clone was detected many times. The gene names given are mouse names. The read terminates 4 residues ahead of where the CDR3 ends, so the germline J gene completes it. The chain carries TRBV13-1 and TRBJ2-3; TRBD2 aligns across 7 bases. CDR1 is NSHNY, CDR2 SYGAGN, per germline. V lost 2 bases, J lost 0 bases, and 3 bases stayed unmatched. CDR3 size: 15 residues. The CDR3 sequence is CASSEGGISAETLYF. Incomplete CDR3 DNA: TGTGCCAGCAGTGAGGGGGGGATTAGTGCAGAA.

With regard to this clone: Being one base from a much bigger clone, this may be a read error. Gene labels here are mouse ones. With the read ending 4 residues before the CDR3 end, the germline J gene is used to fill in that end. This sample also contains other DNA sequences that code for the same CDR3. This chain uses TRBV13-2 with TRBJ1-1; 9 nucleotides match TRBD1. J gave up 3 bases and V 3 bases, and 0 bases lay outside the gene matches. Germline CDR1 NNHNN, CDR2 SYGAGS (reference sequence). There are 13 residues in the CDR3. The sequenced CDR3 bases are TGTGCCAGCGGTGGGACAGGGGACACA. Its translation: CASGGTGDT. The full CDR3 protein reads CASGGTGDTEVFF.

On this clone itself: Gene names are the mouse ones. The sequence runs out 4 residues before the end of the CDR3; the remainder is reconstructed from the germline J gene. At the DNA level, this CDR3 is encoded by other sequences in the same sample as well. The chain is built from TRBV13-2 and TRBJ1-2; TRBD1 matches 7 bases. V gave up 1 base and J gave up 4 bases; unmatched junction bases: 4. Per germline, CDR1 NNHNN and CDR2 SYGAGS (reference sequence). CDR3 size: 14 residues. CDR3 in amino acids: CASGDHRGGSDYTF. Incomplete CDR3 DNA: TGTGCCAGCGGTGATCACAGGGGAGGCTCC.

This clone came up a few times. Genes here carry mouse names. CDR3 protein: CASSNTGAYEQYF. CDR3 DNA (partial): TGTGCCAGCAGTAATACTGGGGCCTAT. The chain employs TRBV14 and TRBJ2-7; 7 nucleotides match TRBD2. The read ends 4 residues early relative to the CDR3; the germline J gene fills the gap. This CDR3 has 13 amino acids. V trimming: 4 bases; J trimming: 2 bases; junction bases outside the gene matches: 3. CDR1 is SGHDT and CDR2 is FRDEAV in the germline V gene.

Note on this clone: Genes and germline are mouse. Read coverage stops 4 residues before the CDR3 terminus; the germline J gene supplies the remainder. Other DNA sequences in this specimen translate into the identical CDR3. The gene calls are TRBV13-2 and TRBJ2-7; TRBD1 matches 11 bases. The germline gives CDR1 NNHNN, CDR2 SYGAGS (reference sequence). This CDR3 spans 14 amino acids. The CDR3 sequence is CASGDAGQGDEQYF. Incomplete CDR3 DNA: TGTGCCAGCGGTGATGCGGGACAGGGGGAT.

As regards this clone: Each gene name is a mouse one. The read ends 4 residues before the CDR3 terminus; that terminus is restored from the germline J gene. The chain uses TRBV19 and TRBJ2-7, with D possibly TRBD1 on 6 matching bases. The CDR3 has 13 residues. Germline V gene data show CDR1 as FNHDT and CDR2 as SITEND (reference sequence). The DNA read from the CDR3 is TGTGCCAGCAGTGTCCGGACAGATTAT. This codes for CASSVRTDY. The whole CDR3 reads CASSVRTDYEQYF.

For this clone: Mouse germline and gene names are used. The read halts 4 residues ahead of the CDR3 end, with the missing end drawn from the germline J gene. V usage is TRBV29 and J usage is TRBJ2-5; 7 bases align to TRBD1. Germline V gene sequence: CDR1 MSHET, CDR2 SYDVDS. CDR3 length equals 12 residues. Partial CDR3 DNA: TGTGCTAGCAGCCGGACAGGAGAC. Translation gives CASSRTGD. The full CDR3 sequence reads CASSRTGDTQYF.

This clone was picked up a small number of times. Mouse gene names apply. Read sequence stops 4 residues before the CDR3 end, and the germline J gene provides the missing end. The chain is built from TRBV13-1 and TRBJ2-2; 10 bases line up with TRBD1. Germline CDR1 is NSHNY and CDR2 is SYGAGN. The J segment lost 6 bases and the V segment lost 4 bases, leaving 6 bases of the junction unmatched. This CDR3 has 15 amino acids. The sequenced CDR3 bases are TGTGCCAGCAGTCCCCCGGGACAGGGGTCCGGG. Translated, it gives CASSPPGQGSG. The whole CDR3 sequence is CASSPPGQGSGQLYF.

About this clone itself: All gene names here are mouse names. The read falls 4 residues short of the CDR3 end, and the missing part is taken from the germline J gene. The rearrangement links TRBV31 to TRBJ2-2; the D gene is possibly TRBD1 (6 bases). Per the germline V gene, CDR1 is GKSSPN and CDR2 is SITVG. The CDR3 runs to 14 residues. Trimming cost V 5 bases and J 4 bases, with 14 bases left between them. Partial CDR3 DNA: TGTGCCTGGTACAGGGTCGCGGGCACCGGG. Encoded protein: CAWYRVAGTG. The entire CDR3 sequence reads CAWYRVAGTGQLYF.

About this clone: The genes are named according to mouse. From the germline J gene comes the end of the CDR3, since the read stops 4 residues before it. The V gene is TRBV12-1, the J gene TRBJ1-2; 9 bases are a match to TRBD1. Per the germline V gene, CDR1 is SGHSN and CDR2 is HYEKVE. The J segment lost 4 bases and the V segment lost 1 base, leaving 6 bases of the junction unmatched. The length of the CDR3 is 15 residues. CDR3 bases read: TGTGCCAGCTCTCTGTCCGGGACAGGGACCTCC. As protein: CASSLSGTGTS. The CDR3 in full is CASSLSGTGTSDYTF.

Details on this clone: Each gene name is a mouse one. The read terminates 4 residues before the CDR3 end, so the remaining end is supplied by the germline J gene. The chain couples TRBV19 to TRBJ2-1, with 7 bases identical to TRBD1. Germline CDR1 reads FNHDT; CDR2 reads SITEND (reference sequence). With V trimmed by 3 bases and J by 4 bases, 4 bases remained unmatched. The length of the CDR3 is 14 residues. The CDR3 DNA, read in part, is TGTGCCAGCAGTACTGGACAGGCTTATGCT. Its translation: CASSTGQAYA. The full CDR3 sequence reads CASSTGQAYAEQFF. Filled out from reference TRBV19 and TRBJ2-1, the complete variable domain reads GGIITQTPKFLIGQEGQKLTLKCQQNFNHDTMYWYRQDSGKGLRLIYYSITENDLQKGDLSEGYDASREKKSSFSLTVTSAQKNEMAVFLCASSTGQAYAEQFFGPGTRLTVL.

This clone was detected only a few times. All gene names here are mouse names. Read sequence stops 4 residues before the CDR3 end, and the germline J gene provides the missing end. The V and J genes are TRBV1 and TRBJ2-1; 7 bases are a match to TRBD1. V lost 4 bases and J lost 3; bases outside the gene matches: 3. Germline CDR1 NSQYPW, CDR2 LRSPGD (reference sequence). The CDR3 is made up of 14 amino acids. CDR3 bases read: TGCACCTGCAGTGGACAGGGTAGCTATGCT. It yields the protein CTCSGQGSYA. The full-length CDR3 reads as CTCSGQGSYAEQFF.

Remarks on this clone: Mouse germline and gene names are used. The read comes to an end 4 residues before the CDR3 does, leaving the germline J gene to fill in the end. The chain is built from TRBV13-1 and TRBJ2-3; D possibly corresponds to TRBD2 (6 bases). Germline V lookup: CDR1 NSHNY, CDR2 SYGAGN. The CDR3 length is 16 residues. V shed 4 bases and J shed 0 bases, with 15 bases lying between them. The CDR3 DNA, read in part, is TGTGCCAGCAGTCCCCCCGGGACTCCTAGTGCAGAA. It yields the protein CASSPPGTPSAE. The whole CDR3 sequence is CASSPPGTPSAETLYF.

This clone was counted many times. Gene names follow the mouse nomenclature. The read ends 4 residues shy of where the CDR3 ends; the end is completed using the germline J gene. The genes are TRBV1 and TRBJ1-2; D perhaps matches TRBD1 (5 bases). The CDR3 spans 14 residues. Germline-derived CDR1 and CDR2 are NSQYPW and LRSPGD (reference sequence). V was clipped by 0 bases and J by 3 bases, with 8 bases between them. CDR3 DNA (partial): TGCACCTGCAGTGCAGATCTGACAGACTCC. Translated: CTCSADLTDS. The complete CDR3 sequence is CTCSADLTDSDYTF.

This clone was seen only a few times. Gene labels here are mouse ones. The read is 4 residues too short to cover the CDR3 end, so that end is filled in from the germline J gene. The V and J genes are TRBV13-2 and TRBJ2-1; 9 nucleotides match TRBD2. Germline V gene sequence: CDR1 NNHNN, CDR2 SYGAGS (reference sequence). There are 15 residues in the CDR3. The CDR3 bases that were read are TGTGCCAGCGGTGATTATGGGGGGGCGCGGGCT. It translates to CASGDYGGARA. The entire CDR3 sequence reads CASGDYGGARAEQFF.

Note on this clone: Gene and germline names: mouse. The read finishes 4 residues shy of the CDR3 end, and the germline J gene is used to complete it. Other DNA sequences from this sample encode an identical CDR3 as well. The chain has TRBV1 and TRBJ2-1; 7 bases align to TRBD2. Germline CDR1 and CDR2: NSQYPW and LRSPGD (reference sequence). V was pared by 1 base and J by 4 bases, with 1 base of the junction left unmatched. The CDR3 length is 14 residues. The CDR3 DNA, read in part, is TGCACCTGCAGTGCAGGACTGGGTTATGCT. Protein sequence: CTCSAGLGYA. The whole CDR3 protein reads CTCSAGLGYAEQFF.

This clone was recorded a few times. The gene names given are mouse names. CDR3 DNA (partial): TGTGCTAGCAGTAGAGATTGGAGTCAAAAC. Translated, it gives CASSRDWSQN. The full CDR3 reads CASSRDWSQNTLYF. The chain carries TRBV17 and TRBJ2-4; D unresolved. The read falls 4 residues short of the CDR3 end, and the missing part is taken from the germline J gene. CDR3 size: 14 residues. Germline lookup yields CDR1 MNHDT and CDR2 YYDKIL. The ends were cut back, 0 bases at V and 0 bases at J, with 4 bases in the middle.

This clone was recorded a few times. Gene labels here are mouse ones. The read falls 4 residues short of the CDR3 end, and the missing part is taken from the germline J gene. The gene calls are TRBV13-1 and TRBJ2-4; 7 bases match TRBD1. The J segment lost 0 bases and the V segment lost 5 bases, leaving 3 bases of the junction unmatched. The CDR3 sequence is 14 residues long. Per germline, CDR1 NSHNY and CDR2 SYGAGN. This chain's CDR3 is CASRWDRSQNTLYF. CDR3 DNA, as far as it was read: TGTGCCAGCAGGTGGGACAGAAGTCAAAAC.

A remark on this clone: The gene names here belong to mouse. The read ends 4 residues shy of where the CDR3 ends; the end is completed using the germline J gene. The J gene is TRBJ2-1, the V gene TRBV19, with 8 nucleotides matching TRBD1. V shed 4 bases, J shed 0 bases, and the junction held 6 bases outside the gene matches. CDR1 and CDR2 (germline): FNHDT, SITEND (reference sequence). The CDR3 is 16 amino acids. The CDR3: CASSRAGGLNYAEQFF. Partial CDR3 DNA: TGTGCCAGCAGTCGAGCAGGGGGCCTTAACTATGCT.